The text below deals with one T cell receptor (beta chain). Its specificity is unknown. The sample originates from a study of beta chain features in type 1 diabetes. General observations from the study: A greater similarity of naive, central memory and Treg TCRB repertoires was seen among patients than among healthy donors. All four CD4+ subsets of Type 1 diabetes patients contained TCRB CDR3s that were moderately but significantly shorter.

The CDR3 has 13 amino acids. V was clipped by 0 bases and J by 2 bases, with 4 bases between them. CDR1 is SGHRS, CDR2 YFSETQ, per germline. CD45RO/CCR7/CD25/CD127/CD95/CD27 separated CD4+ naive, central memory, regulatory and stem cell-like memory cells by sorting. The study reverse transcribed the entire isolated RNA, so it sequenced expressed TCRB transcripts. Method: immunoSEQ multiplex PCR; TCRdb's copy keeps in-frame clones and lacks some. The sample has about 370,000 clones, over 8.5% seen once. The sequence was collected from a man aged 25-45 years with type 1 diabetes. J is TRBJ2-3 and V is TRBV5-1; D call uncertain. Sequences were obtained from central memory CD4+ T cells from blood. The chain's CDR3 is CASSLEYTDTQYF. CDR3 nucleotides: TGCGCCAGCAGCTTGGAATACACAGATACGCAGTATTTT.